This T cell receptor (beta chain) was sequenced in a study of cytomegalovirus exposure and HLA in healthy donors. Turning to the study itself: Among 150 million to 200 million T cells, an earlier analysis found 95 million to 140 million unique TCR beta sequences.

The PCR had 60 Vbeta and 13 Jbeta primers. Assay: immunoSEQ multiplex PCR; the TCRdb copy retains only in-frame clones and omits some. The table has more than 85,000 clones, 76% seen once. Whole-study results and caveats: DRB1 had the most TCR associations and HLA-C the fewest, a later analysis found, with rates varying by HLA locus. Most of the TCR beta V segments (in an earlier analysis) were productive either about 87% or about 30% of the time. The authors later linked a missense DCLRE1C variant to TCR beta V- and J-gene trimming.

CDR1 SQVTM and CDR2 ANQGSEA come from the germline V gene. The CDR3 loop spans 14 amino acids. The junction had 9 bases not matched to a gene; V was cut back by 3 bases and J by 6 bases. This clone has just a few counts. Its antigen remains unidentified. The genes are TRBV29-1 and TRBJ2-7, with 9 bases that match TRBD1. Sequencing was performed on PBMCs. This TCR derives from a man aged 35 to 55 in good health and CMV-seronegative. The DNA for the CDR3 is TGCAGCGTTGAGGCGGGGACAGGGACCTCCGAGCAGTACTTC. It codes for CSVEAGTGTSEQYF.